These 17 T cell receptor beta chains were all obtained from the same sample, sequenced in a study of blood T cell repertoires in COVID-19. Some clones are missing from TCRdb's copy, which holds only in-frame ones; the method was immunoSEQ multiplex PCR. The sample records 210,000 or so clones, about 85% being singletons. Material for sequencing was peripheral blood. The receptors shown here come from a woman aged 18-29 years who had recovered from COVID-19.

The CDR3 region has the DNA TGTGCCAGCAGTGGACAGGGGCACTACGAGCAGTACTTC. Translation: CASSGQGHYEQYF. J is TRBJ2-7 and V is TRBV25-1, with 8 bases that match TRBD1. CDR1 is MGHDK and CDR2 is SYGVNS in the germline V gene. The CDR3 loop spans 13 amino acids. Germline trimming cut 4 bases from V and 3 bases from J; bases unmatched to any gene: 2.

V gene TRBV28 combines with J gene TRBJ2-5; 12 nucleotides agree with TRBD2. The CDR3 consists of 16 residues. V dropped 6 bases and J dropped 1; count of bases not matched to a gene: 6. CDR1 MDHEN and CDR2 SYDVKM come from the germline V gene. CDR3 residues: CASSLGLAGPQETQYF. The CDR3, as DNA: TGTGCCAGCAGCCTTGGACTAGCGGGGCCCCAAGAGACCCAGTACTTC.

This clone has only a few counts. This chain joins TRBV6-5 and TRBJ2-7; maybe TRBD1 (6 bases). CDR1 is MNHEY, CDR2 SVGAGI, per germline. This CDR3 contains 15 residues. V shed 6 bases and J shed 0 bases, with 15 bases lying between them. CDR3 region: CASSKPRGSSYEQYF. CDR3 DNA sequence: TGTGCCAGCAGCAAACCCAGGGGTTCCTCCTACGAGCAGTACTTC.

This chain links TRBV19 with TRBJ1-5; D is unresolved. V lost 3 bases and J lost 0, with 15 bases in between. The CDR3 has 17 amino acids. Germline CDR1 is LNHDA and CDR2 is SQIVND (reference sequence). CDR3 loop: CASSISSGSDSNQPQHF. DNA for the CDR3: TGTGCCAGTAGTATCTCGTCGGGGTCGGATAGCAATCAGCCCCAGCATTTT.

This clone has a single count. V and J are TRBV6-2 or TRBV6-3 and TRBJ1-1, with D perhaps matching TRBD1 (6 bases). Germline V gene sequence: CDR1 MNHEY, CDR2 SVGEGT. Trimming pared 5 bases from V and 3 bases from J, leaving 10 bases between. This CDR3 spans 13 amino acids. This CDR3 is CASSDWTDTEAFF. The CDR3 nucleotides are TGTGCCAGCAGTGACTGGACAGACACTGAAGCTTTCTTT.

In its sample, this clone was seen once. The rearrangement uses TRBV2 and TRBJ2-1; 9 bases map to TRBD2. The CDR3 loop spans 16 amino acids. The V gene end was trimmed by 1 base and the J gene end by 5 bases; junction bases not matched to a gene: 6. Germline lookup yields CDR1 SNHLY and CDR2 FYNNEI. The CDR3 is CASSEEAGGFNNEQFF. Written as DNA, the CDR3 is TGTGCCAGCAGTGAAGAGGCGGGAGGGTTCAACAATGAGCAGTTCTTC. Full variable domain (rest looked up from reference TRBV2 and TRBJ2-1): EPEVTQTPSHQVTQMGQEVILRCVPISNHLYFYWYRQILGQKVEFLVSFYNNEISEKSEIFDDQFSVERPDGSNFTLKIRSTKLEDSAMYFCASSEEAGGFNNEQFFGPGTRLTVL.

The rearrangement links TRBV4-3 to TRBJ1-1; no clear D gene. The germline V gene has CDR1 LGHNA and CDR2 YSLEER. This CDR3 has 14 residues. Trimming removed 2 bases at V and 4 bases at J, with 11 bases between. The CDR3 DNA reads as TGCGCCAGCAGCCAAACCTCCATCGGCACTGAAGCTTTCTTT. Translation: CASSQTSIGTEAFF.

This rearrangement joins TRBV3-1 (or the pseudogene TRBV3-2) to TRBJ1-4; 7 nucleotides line up with TRBD1. Per the germline V gene, CDR1 is LGHDT and CDR2 is YNNKEL (reference sequence). The CDR3 loop spans 15 amino acids. The V and J ends lost 1 base and 3 bases, in that order; junction bases with no gene match: 2. The CDR3 region has the DNA TGTGCCAGCAGCCAAGTAGGGACAGCTAATGAAAAACTGTTTTTT. The encoded protein is CASSQVGTANEKLFF.

The rearrangement links TRBV6-5 to TRBJ1-2; D gene ambiguous. V gave up 6 bases and J gave up 7 bases, with 12 bases separating them. CDR1 is MNHEY, CDR2 SVGAGI, per germline. The CDR3 is 12 residues long. CDR3 amino acids: CASRATGGGYTF. The CDR3 DNA reads as TGTGCCAGCAGGGCCACGGGAGGTGGCTACACCTTC.

The chain recombines TRBV5-6 with TRBJ2-7, with 7 bases identical to TRBD2. The CDR3 consists of 14 residues. V shed 2 bases and J 3 bases; nucleotides not matched to a gene: 5. Germline V gene lookup returns CDR1 SGHDT and CDR2 YYEEEE. For the CDR3, the DNA is TGTGCCAGCAGCTTCGGAGCGGGGCTCTACGAGCAGTACTTC. Translation: CASSFGAGLYEQYF.

The V gene is TRBV4-2, the J gene TRBJ1-4, with D unclear. This CDR3 has 17 amino acids. Germline assignment: CDR1 LGHNA and CDR2 YNFKEQ. The V end lost 0 bases, the J end lost 0 bases, and 11 bases lay between the germline ends. CDR3 region: CASSQEARIATNEKLFF. The CDR3 DNA sequence: TGTGCCAGCAGCCAAGAGGCCAGAATTGCAACTAATGAAAAACTGTTTTTT.

This clone was observed a few times. This rearrangement joins TRBV14 to TRBJ2-1, with TRBD2 identical over 14 bases. This CDR3 has 15 amino acids. Germline CDR1 and CDR2: SGHDN and FVKESK. The ends lost 4 bases at V and 14 bases at J; junction bases unmatched: 10. This CDR3 is CASSPGTSGSRGKFF. CDR3 DNA sequence: TGTGCCAGCAGCCCGGGGACTAGCGGGAGTCGGGGGAAGTTCTTC. The complete variable domain, with remaining parts taken from reference TRBV14 and TRBJ2-1, reads EAGVTQFPSHSVIEKGQTVTLRCDPISGHDNLYWYRRVMGKEIKFLLHFVKESKQDESGMPNNRFLAERTGGTYSTLKVQPAELEDSGVYFCASSPGTSGSRGKFFGPGTRLTVL.

The chain employs TRBV3-1 (or the pseudogene TRBV3-2) and TRBJ1-6; D might be TRBD1 (5 bases). This CDR3 is built from 13 residues. V was cut by 7 bases and J by 9 bases, with 13 bases left in between. The germline gives CDR1 LGHDT, CDR2 YNNKEL (reference sequence). CDR3 in DNA: TGTGCCAGCACCGGTCGGGGGGTTTCACCCCTCCACTTT. This gives the protein CASTGRGVSPLHF.

The V gene is TRBV6-2 or TRBV6-3, the J gene TRBJ1-5; D is uncertain. The CDR3 sequence is 14 residues long. With 2 bases removed from V and 0 bases from J, the gap between germline ends came to 5 bases. Germline loops: CDR1 MNHEY, CDR2 SVGEGT. The CDR3, as DNA: TGTGCCAGCAGTTACGACATTAGCAATCAGCCCCAGCATTTT. This encodes CASSYDISNQPQHF.

The chain recombines TRBV9 with TRBJ2-5; the match to TRBD2 covers 8 bases. Germline V lookup: CDR1 SGDLS, CDR2 YYNGEE. The CDR3 loop spans 14 amino acids. Unmatched junction bases numbered 7, after V lost 4 bases and J lost 5 bases. Here the CDR3 DNA reads TGTGCCAGCAGCCCACAAGCGGGAGTGGAGACCCAGTACTTC. Its translation: CASSPQAGVETQYF.

The chain is built from TRBV7-9 and TRBJ2-1; tentative D call: TRBD2 (6 bases). The ends were cut back, 1 base at V and 6 bases at J, with 13 bases in the middle. The CDR3 length is 15 residues. Germline CDR1 reads SEHNR; CDR2 reads FQNEAQ (reference sequence). The CDR3 loop is CASSLGSSVINEQFF. DNA for the CDR3: TGTGCCAGCAGCTTAGGGTCTAGCGTGATCAATGAGCAGTTCTTC. Full variable domain (rest looked up from reference TRBV7-9 and TRBJ2-1): DTGVSQNPRHKITKRGQNVTFRCDPISEHNRLYWYRQTLGQGPEFLTYFQNEAQLEKSRLLSDRFSAERPKGSFSTLEIQRTEQGDSAMYLCASSLGSSVINEQFFGPGTRLTVL.

This clone was seen once. The chain employs TRBV9 and TRBJ2-6; weak D call: TRBD1 (5 bases). Trimming cost V 1 base and J 1 base, with 12 bases left between them. Germline values: CDR1 SGDLS, CDR2 YYNGEE. CDR3 size: 17 residues. For the CDR3, the DNA is TGTGCCAGCAGCGTAAACAGGTTCCATTCTGGGGCCAACGTCCTGACTTTC. Protein product: CASSVNRFHSGANVLTF. Together with reference TRBV9 and TRBJ2-6, the CDR3 gives the full variable domain: DSGVTQTPKHLITATGQRVTLRCSPRSGDLSVYWYQQSLDQGLQFLIQYYNGEERAKGNILERFSAQQFPDLHSELNLSSLELGDSALYFCASSVNRFHSGANVLTFGAGSRLTVL.